This T cell receptor (beta chain) was identified in a study of cytomegalovirus exposure and HLA in healthy donors. This PCR relied on a set of 60 Vbeta primers and 13 Jbeta primers. Some clones are missing from TCRdb's copy, which holds only in-frame ones; the method was immunoSEQ multiplex PCR. The sample shows 180,000 or so clones, roughly four fifths of them seen only once. CDR3 length: 13 amino acids. Per the germline V gene, CDR1 is ENHRY and CDR2 is SYGVKD. The V end was cut by 4 bases, the J end by 7 bases, with 11 bases between. Study results and limitations: Solely CMV serostatus was available to characterize immune exposure.

Points on this clone: Antigen unknown.

The specimen was PBMCs. The chain has TRBV10-3 and TRBJ2-1; weak D call: TRBD1 (6 bases). The clonotype comes from a male donor in good health and CMV-seronegative. The CDR3 DNA sequence: TGTGCCATCAGTGTAGGCCAGGGGAATGAGCAGTTCTTC. Protein sequence: CAISVGQGNEQFF.